One sample yielded the 7 T cell receptor beta chains listed below, sequenced in a study of blood T cell repertoires in COVID-19 (dated by TCRdb to 2018 to 2020). Library construction relied on the immunoSEQ multiplex PCR assay. In TCRdb, the immuneACCESS table is reduced to in-frame sequences with V and J assigned. These tables do not hold every clone; where another copy was compared, an unresolved V gene accounts for under half, and the others remain unexplained. The sample table lists around 63,000 clones, approximately 89% of them with a count of one. Over 6.5% of the sample is held by the ten biggest clonotypes. The sequenced sample was peripheral blood. Every receptor here comes from a man aged 55 to 69 with acute or convalescent COVID-19.

V and J are TRBV20-1 and TRBJ2-7; D may be TRBD2 (5 bases). The germline V gene encodes CDR1 DFQATT and CDR2 SNEGSKA (reference sequence). This CDR3 is built from 11 residues. Trimming removed 6 bases at V and 3 bases at J, with 9 bases between. The CDR3 coding sequence is TGCAGTGCCGCGAGGGACTACGAGCAGTACTTC. Amino acids: CSAARDYEQYF.

This chain connects TRBV30 to TRBJ1-5; 8 nucleotides agree with TRBD1. Trimming took 0 bases from V and 1 from J; bases not matched to a gene: 2. Looked up from germline, CDR1 is GTSNPN and CDR2 is SVGIG (reference sequence). The CDR3 is 15 amino acids. The CDR3 sequence: CAWSVRQGSNQPQHF. The CDR3 coding sequence is TGTGCCTGGAGTGTACGACAGGGGAGCAATCAGCCCCAGCATTTT.

The CDR3 loop is CASIPLEDYGYTF. The CDR3 DNA is TGTGCCAGCATCCCTCTCGAGGACTATGGCTACACCTTC. The V gene is TRBV6-5, the J gene TRBJ1-2, with D unresolved. Germline assignment: CDR1 MNHEY and CDR2 SVGAGI. This CDR3 comprises 13 residues. Trimming removed 7 bases at V and 3 bases at J, with 12 bases between.

This rearrangement joins TRBV4-3 to TRBJ1-2, with unresolved D. The germline gives CDR1 LGHNA, CDR2 YSLEER. V lost 0 bases and J 6 bases, leaving 23 bases between the germline ends. The CDR3 runs 18 residues. This CDR3 is CASSQDRSGLGLTNGYTF. The CDR3 coding sequence is TGCGCCAGCAGCCAAGATAGGTCGGGCCTCGGACTAACTAATGGCTACACCTTC.

The genes are TRBV19 and TRBJ1-2; no clear D gene. V lost 3 bases and J 2 bases, leaving 7 bases between the germline ends. Germline V lookup: CDR1 LNHDA, CDR2 SQIVND (reference sequence). This CDR3 comprises 13 residues. CDR3 sequence reads: CASSIPGNYGYTF. Here the CDR3 DNA reads TGTGCCAGTAGTATTCCGGGGAACTATGGCTACACCTTC.

The chain couples TRBV6-5 to TRBJ1-2; 10 positions agree with TRBD1. The trim removed 5 bases at V and 4 bases at J, leaving 7 bases unmatched. Germline values: CDR1 MNHEY, CDR2 SVGAGI. The CDR3 has 15 amino acids. CDR3 coding DNA: TGTGCCAGCAGTATCGGCGACAGGGGGCCCTATGGCTACACCTTC. Amino acids: CASSIGDRGPYGYTF.

The genes are TRBV9 and TRBJ2-2; D call uncertain. With 3 bases removed from V and 0 bases from J, the gap between germline ends came to 9 bases. Germline CDR1 SGDLS, CDR2 YYNGEE. The CDR3 is made up of 15 amino acids. CDR3 loop: CASSAPRANTGELFF. CDR3 nucleotides: TGTGCCAGCAGCGCACCAAGAGCGAACACCGGGGAGCTGTTTTTT.